Listed below are T cell receptor beta chains from one sample, sequenced in a study of blood T cell repertoires in COVID-19. Clones were read by immunoSEQ multiplex PCR, and TCRdb kept only the in-frame ones, dropping some. Of some 30,000 clones listed, about nine tenths are singletons. Sequencing input: peripheral blood. These receptors came from a woman aged 80 or over with active or convalescent COVID-19. Both conserved end residues are part of each CDR3. Clone size, where shown, is once, few, many, or a class for clones that have expanded.

TRBV11-3	.	CASSLGSDFSYNEQFF
TRBV18	.	CASSPLSGDEKLFF
TRBV10-3	.	CAISEGAGGSYNEQFF
TRBV9	.	CASSVGSGGAVEQFF
TRBV10-3	.	CAISDGTGANTEAFF
TRBV5-6	.	CASRRTGKGAGELFF
TRBV5-4	once	CASSSPGRGPTQETQYF
TRBV6-5	.	CASSPLQGEKLFF
TRBV2	.	CASSEFRGRTEAFF
TRBV5-4	.	CASSSTGVDEQYF
TRBV6-2/TRBV6-3	.	CASSWPQGSGNTEAFF
TRBV5-1	.	CASSQGPEAFF
TRBV19	once	CASSITSGGPLYNEQFF
TRBV5-1	.	CASSHLVNSYNEQFF
TRBV21-1	once	CASSIAGTHSYNEQFF
TRBV18	.	CASSPSGQGNEAFF
TRBV30	.	CAWREWTASYEQYF
TRBV5-1	.	CASSDSSYEQYF
TRBV27	.	CASRPRTGIEKLFF
TRBV5-1	.	CASSRWTSGGTYNEQFF
TRBV6-5	.	CASKLSGTEAFF
TRBV19	.	CASSNLAGVGTDTQYF
TRBV6-6	.	CASSPTGGSSGANVLTF
TRBV6-5	.	CASKPGQVPNSPLHF
TRBV3-1/TRBV3-2	.	CASSQKGGGVYNEQFF
TRBV6-2/TRBV6-3	.	CASSSTYEQYF
TRBV6-6	.	CASSRNSGTGTKDQPQHF
TRBV6-1	.	CASSELTGTIGGKLFF
TRBV2	.	CASRNYRVGTDTQYF
TRBV4-1	.	CASSHELGMAEAFF
TRBV19	few	CASNGVQSTYNSPLHF